The text below deals with one T cell receptor beta chain. Its antigen remains unknown. A much larger clone differs by one base, so this may be a read error. The sample belongs to a study of molecular identifiers for immune sequencing clone quantification. Study information: RNA, taken in replicates from roughly 21,000 or 96,000 naive CD8 cells, was split five ways, with four sequenced. Whole-study findings and limits: Under 1% of molecules in naive cells, but over 99% of effector molecules, belonged to clones above 20 RNA copies.

MiXCR was run by TCRdb on the PCR reads, yielding one entry per CDR3 protein. The sample carries hundreds of thousands of distinct CDR3 sequences, nearly 20% recorded once. Based on a CD8+CD4-CCR7+CD45RA+ profile, naive CD8 T cells were sorted. The germline V gene has CDR1 SGHDN and CDR2 FVKESK. The length of the CDR3 is 14 residues. Source material: naive CD8+ T cells from blood, with Jurkat cell RNA spiked in. Sample subset: FACS-sorted CD8+CD4-CCR7+CD45RA+ naive T cells. V gene TRBV14 combines with J gene TRBJ1-2; D not resolved. The sequence derives from a human donor in good health. Some libraries in this study had Jurkat cell RNA spiked in. The chain's CDR3 is CASGQEARHYGYTF. The CDR3 DNA follows: TGTGCCAGCGGCCAAGAAGCCAGGCACTATGGCTACACCTTC.